The 30 T cell receptor beta chains listed next were all sequenced from one sample in a study of technical replicates of blood from several donors. TCRdb keeps only in-frame clones here, not all; method: immunoSEQ multiplex PCR. In the table there are around 57,000 clones, almost 97% of which are singletons. What was sequenced was T cells isolated from PBMCs. These receptor sequences come from a human donor in good health.

The V gene is TRBV28, the J gene TRBJ1-1; TRBD1 matches at 11 bases. J gave up 5 bases and V 6 bases, and 14 bases lay outside the gene matches. The CDR3 totals 17 residues. Germline assignment: CDR1 MDHEN and CDR2 SYDVKM. The CDR3 DNA follows: TGTGCCAGCAGCACCGCGGGACAGGGGGAGAAGAATACTGAAGCTTTCTTT. Translation: CASSTAGQGEKNTEAFF.

The genes are TRBV7-3 and TRBJ2-1; 10 nucleotides agree with TRBD2. J lost 9 bases, V lost 5 bases, and 13 bases had no gene match. This CDR3 spans 16 amino acids. Germline V CDR1 and CDR2: SGHTA, FQGTGA. The CDR3 DNA reads TGTGCCAGCAGCCACCCTCGAGCGGGGGGGCGTGCTGAGCAGTTCTTC. It codes for CASSHPRAGGRAEQFF.

This chain connects TRBV29-1 to TRBJ2-5; TRBD2 agrees at 9 bases. Germline CDR1 SQVTM, CDR2 ANQGSEA. The CDR3 totals 13 residues. After removal of 8 bases from V and 2 bases from J, the junction contained 6 bases not matched to a gene. This CDR3 is CSFSGRSQETQYF. The CDR3 DNA sequence: TGCAGCTTTAGCGGGAGATCACAAGAGACCCAGTACTTC.

V gene TRBV6-1 combines with J gene TRBJ2-7; the match to TRBD1 covers 8 bases. Trimming cost V 4 bases and J 7 bases; bases outside gene matches: 15. CDR3 size: 16 residues. The germline CDR1 and CDR2 sequences are MNHNS and SASEGT. CDR3 region: CASSVRDRPTGREQYF. CDR3 coding DNA: TGTGCCAGCAGTGTTCGGGACAGGCCAACGGGGCGGGAGCAGTACTTC.

V and J are TRBV2 and TRBJ1-4; no definite D call. V lost 4 bases to trimming and J lost 8 bases, with 8 bases between them. The germline gives CDR1 SNHLY, CDR2 FYNNEI. The CDR3 totals 12 residues. CDR3 sequence: CASSGQNEKLFF. In DNA form, the CDR3 reads TGTGCCAGCAGTGGACAAAACGAAAAACTGTTTTTT. Looking up the rest from reference TRBV2 and TRBJ1-4 gives the full variable domain: EPEVTQTPSHQVTQMGQEVILRCVPISNHLYFYWYRQILGQKVEFLVSFYNNEISEKSEIFDDQFSVERPDGSNFTLKIRSTKLEDSAMYFCASSGQNEKLFFGSGTQLSVL.

The chain combines TRBV18 with TRBJ2-2; 7 nucleotides agree with TRBD1. This CDR3 region has 16 residues. V trimming: 2 bases; J trimming: 0 bases; junction bases outside the gene matches: 3. Germline CDR1 is KGHSH and CDR2 is LQKENI. CDR3 sequence reads: CASSPIDRANTGELFF. CDR3 DNA: TGTGCCAGCTCACCAATTGACAGGGCGAACACCGGGGAGCTGTTTTTT.

This sequence joins TRBV30 and TRBJ1-1, with a tentative D call TRBD1 (5 bases). The CDR3 has 13 residues. V lost 6 bases and J lost 4, with 15 bases in between. Per germline, CDR1 GTSNPN and CDR2 SVGIG (reference sequence). CDR3 DNA sequence: TGTGCCTGTCTTCAATACGGGGGCACTGAAGCTTTCTTT. Its protein is CACLQYGGTEAFF.

The chain recombines TRBV28 with TRBJ2-1, with a weak D call TRBD1 (6 bases). There are 14 residues in the CDR3. CDR1 and CDR2 (germline): MDHEN, SYDVKM. V shed 5 bases and J shed 2 bases, with 10 bases lying between them. Here the CDR3 reads CASSRTDPYNEQFF. The CDR3 coding sequence is TGTGCCAGCAGTCGGACAGACCCCTACAATGAGCAGTTCTTC.

The rearrangement joins TRBV9 to TRBJ1-1, with D maybe TRBD1 (5 bases). From germline, CDR1 is SGDLS and CDR2 YYNGEE. The V gene lost 5 bases and the J gene lost 5 bases, with 16 bases spanning the gap. This CDR3 region has 14 residues. The CDR3 nucleotides read TGTGCCAGCAGGGGAGGGCCCGGGGGTACTGAAGCTTTCTTT. Its protein product is CASRGGPGGTEAFF.

The V call is TRBV5-1, the J call TRBJ2-3, with TRBD1 matching 8 bases. Germline values: CDR1 SGHRS, CDR2 YFSETQ. The CDR3 extends over 15 amino acids. Germline trimming cut 6 bases from V and 0 bases from J; bases unmatched to any gene: 6. CDR3 in DNA: TGCGCCAGCACGAAACAGGGGGACAGCACAGATACGCAGTATTTT. It specifies CASTKQGDSTDTQYF.

CDR3 nucleotide sequence: TGTGCCAGCAGCCGACAGGTGGTGGGGGAGCAGTACTTC. Encoded protein: CASSRQVVGEQYF. V is TRBV5-6 and J is TRBJ2-7; weak D call: TRBD1 (6 bases). The CDR3 length is 13 residues. Trimming stripped 4 bases from V and 7 bases from J, with 15 bases between. The germline gives CDR1 SGHDT, CDR2 YYEEEE.

This rearrangement joins TRBV4-1 to TRBJ2-1, with 12 bases that match TRBD2. The CDR3 length is 17 residues. V was pared by 3 bases and J by 8 bases, with 11 bases of the junction left unmatched. Germline V CDR1 and CDR2: MGHRA, YSYEKL. The CDR3 DNA reads as TGCGCCAGCAGCCATCCCGGACTAGCGGGATATCTTGATGAGCAGTTCTTC. Its translation: CASSHPGLAGYLDEQFF.

V usage is TRBV6-6 and J usage is TRBJ1-5; D possibly corresponds to TRBD1 (5 bases). CDR1 is MNHNY and CDR2 is SVGAGI in the germline V gene (reference sequence). The CDR3 is 15 amino acids. Trimming left V 0 bases short and J 1 base short, with 7 bases between. The CDR3 sequence: CASSYSGQSNQPQHF. Here the CDR3 DNA reads TGTGCCAGCAGTTACTCGGGGCAGAGCAATCAGCCCCAGCATTTT.

The rearrangement uses TRBV7-8 and TRBJ1-2; 7 nucleotides match TRBD1. This CDR3 spans 15 amino acids. With V trimmed by 5 bases and J by 2 bases, 8 bases remained unmatched. Germline CDR1 reads SGHVS; CDR2 reads FQNEAQ. CDR3 nucleotide sequence: TGTGCCAGCAGCGTAGGGACAGACACCAACTATGGCTACACCTTC. It codes for CASSVGTDTNYGYTF.

The chain recombines TRBV5-1 with TRBJ2-7, with TRBD1 matching 9 bases. Germline trimming cut 5 bases from V and 3 bases from J; bases unmatched to any gene: 9. The CDR3 loop spans 15 amino acids. Germline V lookup: CDR1 SGHRS, CDR2 YFSETQ. This chain's CDR3 is CASSEETGGRYEQYF. The DNA of the CDR3 is TGCGCCAGCAGTGAAGAGACAGGGGGACGCTACGAGCAGTACTTC. The complete variable domain, with remaining parts taken from reference TRBV5-1 and TRBJ2-7, reads KAGVTQTPRYLIKTRGQQVTLSCSPISGHRSVSWYQQTPGQGLQFLFEYFSETQRNKGNFPGRFSGRQFSNSRSEMNVSTLELGDSALYLCASSEETGGRYEQYFGPGTRLTVT.

Only one count was recorded for this clone. The chain has TRBV6-6 and TRBJ1-1; TRBD1 aligns across 7 bases. V was pared by 11 bases and J by 4 bases, with 10 bases of the junction left unmatched. This CDR3 spans 13 amino acids. Per the germline V gene, CDR1 is MNHNY and CDR2 is SVGAGI (reference sequence). The CDR3 is CASARGLVTEAFF. In nucleotides, the CDR3 is TGTGCCTCCGCAAGGGGGCTAGTCACTGAAGCTTTCTTT.

The chain couples TRBV18 to TRBJ2-7, with D perhaps TRBD1 (6 bases). The V gene lost 2 bases and the J gene lost 0 bases, with 14 bases spanning the gap. CDR3 length: 16 amino acids. From germline, CDR1 is KGHSH and CDR2 LQKENI. CDR3 sequence (DNA): TGTGCCAGCTCACCAAAGACAGGTGCCAGCTCCTACGAGCAGTACTTC. Protein sequence: CASSPKTGASSYEQYF.

The J gene is TRBJ2-2, the V gene TRBV5-6, with D possibly TRBD2 on 5 matching bases. The length of the CDR3 is 16 residues. V shed 1 base and J shed 5 bases, with 15 bases lying between them. Germline CDR1 is SGHDT and CDR2 is YYEEEE. CDR3 bases: TGTGCCAGCAGCTTGAATACAGCGGAGGAGACCGGGGAGCTGTTTTTT. Translation: CASSLNTAEETGELFF.

The chain recombines TRBV27 with TRBJ2-7; D is possibly TRBD1 (5 bases). The CDR3 loop spans 13 amino acids. Germline V CDR1 and CDR2: MNHEY, SMNVEV (reference sequence). V was shortened by 6 bases and J by 3 bases, with 12 bases between the two germline ends. DNA for the CDR3: TGTGCCAGCAGCCCCCGACAGAACTACGAGCAGTACTTC. Translation: CASSPRQNYEQYF.

The J gene is TRBJ2-7, the V gene TRBV6-1; maybe TRBD2 (5 bases). Germline values: CDR1 MNHNS, CDR2 SASEGT. This CDR3 has 13 amino acids. V lost 4 bases and J lost 3, with 10 bases in between. As DNA, the CDR3 is TGTGCCAGCAGTGGTGGCGGGTTCTACGAGCAGTACTTC. It encodes CASSGGGFYEQYF.

V is TRBV28 and J is TRBJ1-2, with 7 bases fitting TRBD1. Trimming took 6 bases from V and 7 from J; bases not matched to a gene: 11. The germline V gene encodes CDR1 MDHEN and CDR2 SYDVKM. The CDR3 length is 14 residues. CDR3: CASSMPWTGSGYTF. The CDR3 DNA reads TGTGCCAGCAGCATGCCATGGACAGGTAGTGGCTACACCTTC.

The rearrangement links TRBV9 to TRBJ2-2, with 11 bases that match TRBD2. CDR1 is SGDLS, CDR2 YYNGEE, per germline. The CDR3 is 18 residues long. Trimming removed 4 bases from V and 3 bases from J; junction bases left unmatched: 11. DNA for the CDR3: TGTGCCAGCAGCCCAGGGACTAGCGGCTTCCTCTACACCGGGGAGCTGTTTTTT. This sequence encodes CASSPGTSGFLYTGELFF.

The chain carries TRBV18 and TRBJ2-1, with a tentative D call TRBD2 (6 bases). Germline-derived CDR1 and CDR2 are KGHSH and LQKENI. Between the trimmed V and J ends, which lost 4 bases and 7 bases, there was a span of 26 bases. The CDR3 totals 18 residues. The CDR3 DNA sequence: TGTGCCAGCTCACTGTGGGACTCCAATGGTGGTGCACGTAATGAGCAGTTCTTC. It yields the protein CASSLWDSNGGARNEQFF.

J is TRBJ1-3 and V is TRBV6-5; the match to TRBD1 covers 8 bases. The V gene's germline CDR1 is MNHEY and CDR2 SVGAGI. With V trimmed by 6 bases and J by 0 bases, 4 bases remained unmatched. The CDR3 extends over 15 amino acids. CDR3 DNA sequence: TGTGCCAGCAGCTGGGACAGGAGCTCTGGAAACACCATATATTTT. Its translation is CASSWDRSSGNTIYF.

The chain has TRBV4-2 and TRBJ1-2, with D hard to call. Germline-derived CDR1 and CDR2 are LGHNA and YNFKEQ. Trimming stripped 0 bases from V and 1 base from J, with 3 bases between. This CDR3 region has 13 residues. The chain's CDR3 is CASSQDLNYGYTF. The CDR3 bases are TGTGCCAGCAGCCAAGATCTTAACTATGGCTACACCTTC.

The chain is built from TRBV4-1 and TRBJ2-7; no clear D gene. This CDR3 contains 14 residues. Germline CDR1 MGHRA, CDR2 YSYEKL. The V and J ends lost 3 bases and 4 bases respectively, with 13 bases between them. The CDR3 is CASSQRQFLYEQYF. Written as DNA, the CDR3 is TGCGCCAGCAGCCAGCGGCAGTTTCTGTACGAGCAGTACTTC.

The CDR3 sequence: CASSFRLDPAGGTDTQYF. The CDR3 DNA follows: TGTGCCAGCAGTTTCCGACTAGACCCAGCGGGAGGCACAGATACGCAGTATTTT. The V call is TRBV28, the J call TRBJ2-3; 8 nucleotides line up with TRBD2. The J segment lost 1 base and the V segment lost 3 bases, leaving 12 bases of the junction unmatched. The CDR3 consists of 18 residues. Germline CDR1 reads MDHEN; CDR2 reads SYDVKM.

Only one count was recorded for this clone. This chain uses TRBV7-9 with TRBJ2-2; 9 bases are a match to TRBD2. The CDR3 runs to 17 residues. Germline values: CDR1 SEHNR, CDR2 FQNEAQ (reference sequence). J lost 1 base, V lost 5 bases, and 8 bases had no gene match. Here the CDR3 reads CASSTWGLAENTGELFF. CDR3 nucleotide sequence: TGTGCCAGCAGCACCTGGGGACTAGCTGAGAACACCGGGGAGCTGTTTTTT.

The genes are TRBV19 and TRBJ1-1; TRBD1 is a possible D gene (5 bases). The CDR3 has 14 amino acids. The V gene lost 5 bases and the J gene lost 1 base, with 11 bases spanning the gap. CDR1 and CDR2 from the germline V gene are LNHDA and SQIVND (reference sequence). CDR3 in DNA: TGTGCCAGTAGTGCAACAGGTGCGAACACTGAAGCTTTCTTT. It codes for CASSATGANTEAFF.

CDR3 in amino acids: CASTGTPPDLTYGYTF. DNA for the CDR3: TGTGCCAGTACGGGGACTCCTCCGGATTTGACCTATGGCTACACCTTC. The chain is built from TRBV19 and TRBJ1-2, with D tentatively TRBD1 (5 bases). CDR1 is LNHDA, CDR2 SQIVND, per germline (reference sequence). With 7 bases removed from V and 4 bases from J, the gap between germline ends came to 22 bases. The CDR3 runs to 16 residues.